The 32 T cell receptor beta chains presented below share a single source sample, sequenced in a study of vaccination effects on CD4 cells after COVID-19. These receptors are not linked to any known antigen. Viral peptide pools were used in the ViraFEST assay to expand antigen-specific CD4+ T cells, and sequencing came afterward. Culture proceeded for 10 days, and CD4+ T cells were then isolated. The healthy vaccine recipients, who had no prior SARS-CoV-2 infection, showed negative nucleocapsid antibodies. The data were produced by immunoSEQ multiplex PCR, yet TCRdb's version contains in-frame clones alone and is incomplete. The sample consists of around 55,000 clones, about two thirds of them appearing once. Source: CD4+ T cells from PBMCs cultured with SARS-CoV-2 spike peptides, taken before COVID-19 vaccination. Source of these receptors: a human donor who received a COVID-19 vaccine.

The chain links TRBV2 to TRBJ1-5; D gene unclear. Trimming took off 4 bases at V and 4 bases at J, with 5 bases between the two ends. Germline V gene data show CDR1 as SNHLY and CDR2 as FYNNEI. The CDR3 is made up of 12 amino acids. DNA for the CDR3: TGTGCCAGCAGTGCCACGAATCAGCCCCAGCATTTT. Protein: CASSATNQPQHF.

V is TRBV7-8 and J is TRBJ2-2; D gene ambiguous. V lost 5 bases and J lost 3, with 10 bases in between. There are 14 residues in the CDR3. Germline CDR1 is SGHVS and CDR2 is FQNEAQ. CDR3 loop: CASSRTVYTGELFF. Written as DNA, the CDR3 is TGTGCCAGCAGCCGGACGGTGTACACCGGGGAGCTGTTTTTT.

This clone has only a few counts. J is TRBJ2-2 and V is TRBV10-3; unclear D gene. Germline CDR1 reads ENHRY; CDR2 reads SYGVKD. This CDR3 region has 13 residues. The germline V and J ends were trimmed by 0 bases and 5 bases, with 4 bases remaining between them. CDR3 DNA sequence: TGTGCCATCAGTGAGTCATTAACCGGGGAGCTGTTTTTT. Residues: CAISESLTGELFF.

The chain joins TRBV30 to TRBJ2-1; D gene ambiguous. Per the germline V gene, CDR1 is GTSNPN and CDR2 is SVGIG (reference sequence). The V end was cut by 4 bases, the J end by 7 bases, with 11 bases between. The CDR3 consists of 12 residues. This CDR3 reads CAWMPGLNEQFF. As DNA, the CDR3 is TGTGCCTGGATGCCGGGTTTGAATGAGCAGTTCTTC.

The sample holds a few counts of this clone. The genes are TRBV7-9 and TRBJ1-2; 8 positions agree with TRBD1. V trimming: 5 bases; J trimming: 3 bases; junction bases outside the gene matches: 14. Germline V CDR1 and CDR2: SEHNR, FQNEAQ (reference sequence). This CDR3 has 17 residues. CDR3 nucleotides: TGTGCCAGCAGCCCGGGGGACTACAGGGGGAGGTACTATGGCTACACCTTC. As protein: CASSPGDYRGRYYGYTF.

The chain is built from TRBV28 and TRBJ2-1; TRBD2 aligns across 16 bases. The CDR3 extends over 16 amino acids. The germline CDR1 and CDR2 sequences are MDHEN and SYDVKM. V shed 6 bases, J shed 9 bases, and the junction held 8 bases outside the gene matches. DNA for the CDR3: TGTGCCAGCAGGGTCGGGACTAGCGGGAGGGCGGGTGAGCAGTTCTTC. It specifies CASRVGTSGRAGEQFF.

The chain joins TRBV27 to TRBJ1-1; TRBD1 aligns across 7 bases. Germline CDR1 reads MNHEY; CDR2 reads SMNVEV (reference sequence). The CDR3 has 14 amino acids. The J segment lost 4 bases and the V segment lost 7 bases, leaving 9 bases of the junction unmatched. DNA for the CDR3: TGTGCCAGCAAAGAATCTAACAGGGGCACTGAAGCTTTCTTT. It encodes CASKESNRGTEAFF.

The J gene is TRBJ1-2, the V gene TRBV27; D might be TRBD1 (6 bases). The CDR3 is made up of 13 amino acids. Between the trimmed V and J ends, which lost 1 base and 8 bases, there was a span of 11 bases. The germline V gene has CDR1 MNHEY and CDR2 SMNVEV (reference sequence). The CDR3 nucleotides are TGTGCCAGCAGTTTATGGAGGAGGGGGGGCTACACCTTC. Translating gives CASSLWRRGGYTF.

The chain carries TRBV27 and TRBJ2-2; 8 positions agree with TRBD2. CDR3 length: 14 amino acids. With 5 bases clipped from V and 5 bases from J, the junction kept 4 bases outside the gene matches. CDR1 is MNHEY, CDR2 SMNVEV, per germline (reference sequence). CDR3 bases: TGTGCCAGCAGTCCACGGGGGGGTACCGGGGAGCTGTTTTTT. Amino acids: CASSPRGGTGELFF.

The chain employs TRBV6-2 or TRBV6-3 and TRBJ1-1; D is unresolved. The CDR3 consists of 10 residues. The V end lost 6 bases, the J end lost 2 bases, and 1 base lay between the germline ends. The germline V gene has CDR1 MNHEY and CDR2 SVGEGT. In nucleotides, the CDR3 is TGTGCCAGCAGCAACACTGAAGCTTTCTTT. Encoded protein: CASSNTEAFF.

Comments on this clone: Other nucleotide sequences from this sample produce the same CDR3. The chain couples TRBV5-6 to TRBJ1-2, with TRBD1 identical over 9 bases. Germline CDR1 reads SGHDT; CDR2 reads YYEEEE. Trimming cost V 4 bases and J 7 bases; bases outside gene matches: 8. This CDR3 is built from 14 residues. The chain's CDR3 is CASSLRTGEGGYTF. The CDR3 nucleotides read TGTGCCAGCAGCCTCAGGACAGGGGAGGGTGGCTACACCTTC.

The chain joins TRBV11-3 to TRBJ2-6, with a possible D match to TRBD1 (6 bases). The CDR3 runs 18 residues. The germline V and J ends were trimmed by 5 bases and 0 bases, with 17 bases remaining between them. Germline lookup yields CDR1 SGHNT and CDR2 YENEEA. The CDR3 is CASSPGRGRFSGANVLTF. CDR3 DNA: TGTGCCAGCAGCCCCGGCAGGGGTCGGTTCTCTGGGGCCAACGTCCTGACTTTC.

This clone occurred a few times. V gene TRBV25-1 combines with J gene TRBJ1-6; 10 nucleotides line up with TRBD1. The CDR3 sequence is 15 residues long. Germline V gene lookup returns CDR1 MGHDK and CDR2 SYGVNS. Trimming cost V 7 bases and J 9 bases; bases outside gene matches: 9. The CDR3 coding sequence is TGTGCCAGCACCTCGGGACAGGGGTCTGGTTCACCCCTCCACTTT. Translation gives CASTSGQGSGSPLHF. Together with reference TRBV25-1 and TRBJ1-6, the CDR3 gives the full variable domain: EADIYQTPRYLVIGTGKKITLECSQTMGHDKMYWYQQDPGMELHLIHYSYGVNSTEKGDLSSESTVSRIRTEHFPLTLESARPSHTSQYLCASTSGQGSGSPLHFGNGTRLTVT.

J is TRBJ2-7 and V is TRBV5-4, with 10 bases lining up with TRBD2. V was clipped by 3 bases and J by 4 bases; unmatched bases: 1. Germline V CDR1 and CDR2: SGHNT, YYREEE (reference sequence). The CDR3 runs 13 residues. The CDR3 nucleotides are TGTGCCAGCAGCTCTAGCGGGAGATACGAGCAGTACTTC. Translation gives CASSSSGRYEQYF.

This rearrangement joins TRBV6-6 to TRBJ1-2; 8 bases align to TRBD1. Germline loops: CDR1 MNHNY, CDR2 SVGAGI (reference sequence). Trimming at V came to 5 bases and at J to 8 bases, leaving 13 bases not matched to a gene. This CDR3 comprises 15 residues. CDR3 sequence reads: CASSPRDRTAGGYTF. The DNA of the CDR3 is TGTGCCAGCAGTCCCCGGGACAGGACCGCCGGAGGCTACACCTTC.

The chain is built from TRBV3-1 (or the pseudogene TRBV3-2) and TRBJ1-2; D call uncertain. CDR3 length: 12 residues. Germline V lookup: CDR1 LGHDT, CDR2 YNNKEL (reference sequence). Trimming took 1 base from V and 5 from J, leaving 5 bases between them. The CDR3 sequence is CASSQAWYGYTF. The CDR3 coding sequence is TGTGCCAGCAGCCAAGCGTGGTATGGCTACACCTTC.

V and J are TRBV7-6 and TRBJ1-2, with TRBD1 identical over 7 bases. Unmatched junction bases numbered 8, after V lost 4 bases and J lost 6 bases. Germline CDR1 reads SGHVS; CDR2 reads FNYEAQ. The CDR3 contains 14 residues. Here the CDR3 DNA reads TGTGCCAGCAGCTCCAGACAGGGTCCCAATGGCTACACCTTC. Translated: CASSSRQGPNGYTF.

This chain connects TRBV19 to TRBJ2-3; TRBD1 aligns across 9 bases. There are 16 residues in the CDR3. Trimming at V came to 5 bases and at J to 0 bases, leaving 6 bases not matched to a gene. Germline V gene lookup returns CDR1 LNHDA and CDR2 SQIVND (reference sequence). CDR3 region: CASSVGTGTSTDTQYF. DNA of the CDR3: TGTGCCAGTAGTGTCGGGACAGGGACTAGCACAGATACGCAGTATTTT.

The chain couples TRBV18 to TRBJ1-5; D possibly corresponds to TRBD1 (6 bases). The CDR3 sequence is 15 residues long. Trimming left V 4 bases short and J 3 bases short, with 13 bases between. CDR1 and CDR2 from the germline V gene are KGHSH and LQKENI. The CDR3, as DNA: TGTGCCAGCTCACAGTTACAGGGCTCCAATCAGCCCCAGCATTTT. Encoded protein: CASSQLQGSNQPQHF. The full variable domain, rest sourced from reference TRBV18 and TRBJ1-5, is NAGVMQNPRHLVRRRGQEARLRCSPMKGHSHVYWYRQLPEEGLKFMVYLQKENIIDESGMPKERFSAEFPKEGPSILRIQQVVRGDSAAYFCASSQLQGSNQPQHFGDGTRLSIL.

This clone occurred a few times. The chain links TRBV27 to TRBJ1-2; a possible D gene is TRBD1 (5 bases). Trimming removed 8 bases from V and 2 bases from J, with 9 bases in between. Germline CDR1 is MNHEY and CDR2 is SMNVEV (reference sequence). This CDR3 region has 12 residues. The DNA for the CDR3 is TGTGCCAGCGGCAGGGCCAACTATGGCTACACCTTC. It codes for CASGRANYGYTF.

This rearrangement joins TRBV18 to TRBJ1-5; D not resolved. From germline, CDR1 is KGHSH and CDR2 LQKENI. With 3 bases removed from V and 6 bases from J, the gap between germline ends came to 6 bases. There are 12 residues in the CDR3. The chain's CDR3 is CASSPAGQPQHF. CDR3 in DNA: TGTGCCAGCTCACCGGCCGGTCAGCCCCAGCATTTT. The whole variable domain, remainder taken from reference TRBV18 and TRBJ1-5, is NAGVMQNPRHLVRRRGQEARLRCSPMKGHSHVYWYRQLPEEGLKFMVYLQKENIIDESGMPKERFSAEFPKEGPSILRIQQVVRGDSAAYFCASSPAGQPQHFGDGTRLSIL.

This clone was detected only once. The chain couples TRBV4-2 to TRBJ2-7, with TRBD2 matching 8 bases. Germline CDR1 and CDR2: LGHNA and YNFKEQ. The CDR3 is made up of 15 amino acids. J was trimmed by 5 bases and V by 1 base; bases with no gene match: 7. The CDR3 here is CASSQGAGGRDEQYF. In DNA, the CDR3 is TGTGCCAGCAGCCAAGGGGCGGGAGGTCGCGACGAGCAGTACTTC.

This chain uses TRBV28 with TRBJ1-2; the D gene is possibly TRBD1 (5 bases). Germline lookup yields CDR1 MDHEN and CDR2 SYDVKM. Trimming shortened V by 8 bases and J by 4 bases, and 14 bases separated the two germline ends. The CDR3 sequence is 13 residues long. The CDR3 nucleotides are TGTGCCAGCGGACCACCGGGGGGCTATGGCTACACCTTC. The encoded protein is CASGPPGGYGYTF.

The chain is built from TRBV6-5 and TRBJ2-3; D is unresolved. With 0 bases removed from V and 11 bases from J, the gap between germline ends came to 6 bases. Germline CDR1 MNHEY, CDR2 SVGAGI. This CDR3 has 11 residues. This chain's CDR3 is CASSYSREQYF. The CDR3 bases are TGTGCCAGCAGTTACTCAAGAGAGCAGTATTTT.

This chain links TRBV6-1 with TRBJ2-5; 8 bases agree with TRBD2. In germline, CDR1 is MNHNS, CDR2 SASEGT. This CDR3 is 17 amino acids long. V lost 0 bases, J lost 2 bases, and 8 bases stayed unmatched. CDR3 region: CASSEANWGGGQETQYF. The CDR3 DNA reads TGTGCCAGCAGTGAAGCGAATTGGGGCGGGGGGCAAGAGACCCAGTACTTC.

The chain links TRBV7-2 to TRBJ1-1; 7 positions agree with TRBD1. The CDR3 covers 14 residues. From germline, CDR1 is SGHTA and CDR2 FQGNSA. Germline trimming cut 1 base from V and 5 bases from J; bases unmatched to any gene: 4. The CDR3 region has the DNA TGTGCCAGCAGCTTAGAGACAGGGAGGACTGAAGCTTTCTTT. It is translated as CASSLETGRTEAFF.

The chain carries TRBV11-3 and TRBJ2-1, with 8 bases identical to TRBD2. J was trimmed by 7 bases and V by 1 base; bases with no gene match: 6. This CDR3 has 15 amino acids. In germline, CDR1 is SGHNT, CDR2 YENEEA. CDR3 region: CASSLASGWRNEQFF. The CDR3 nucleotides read TGTGCCAGCAGCTTAGCTAGCGGGTGGAGAAATGAGCAGTTCTTC.

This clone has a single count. CDR3 sequence reads: CASSLAPSGAFNTQYF. In DNA, the CDR3 is TGTGCCAGCAGCTTAGCCCCTAGCGGGGCTTTTAATACGCAGTATTTT. The chain joins TRBV11-2 to TRBJ2-3, with 9 bases aligning to TRBD2. Germline assignment: CDR1 SGHAT and CDR2 FQNNGV. The CDR3 is 16 residues long. V was pared by 1 base and J by 7 bases, with 9 bases of the junction left unmatched.

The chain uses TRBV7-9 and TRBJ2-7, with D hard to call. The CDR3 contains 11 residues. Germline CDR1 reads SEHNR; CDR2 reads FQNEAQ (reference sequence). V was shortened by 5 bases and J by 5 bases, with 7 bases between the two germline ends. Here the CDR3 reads CASSNRDEQYF. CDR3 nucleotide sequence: TGTGCCAGCAGCAACCGGGACGAGCAGTACTTC.

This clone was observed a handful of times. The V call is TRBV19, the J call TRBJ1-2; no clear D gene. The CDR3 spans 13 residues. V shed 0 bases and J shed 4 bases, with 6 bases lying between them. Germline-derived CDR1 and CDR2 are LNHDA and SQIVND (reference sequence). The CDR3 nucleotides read TGTGCCAGTAGTATAGACAGCCGCTATGGCTACACCTTC. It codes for CASSIDSRYGYTF.

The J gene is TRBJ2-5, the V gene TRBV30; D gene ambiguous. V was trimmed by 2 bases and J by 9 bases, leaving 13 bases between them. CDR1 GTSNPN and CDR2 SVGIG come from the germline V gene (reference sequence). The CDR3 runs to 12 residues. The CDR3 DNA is TGTGCCTGGAGTCCAGGCCCGGCGCCCCAGTACTTC. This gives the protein CAWSPGPAPQYF.

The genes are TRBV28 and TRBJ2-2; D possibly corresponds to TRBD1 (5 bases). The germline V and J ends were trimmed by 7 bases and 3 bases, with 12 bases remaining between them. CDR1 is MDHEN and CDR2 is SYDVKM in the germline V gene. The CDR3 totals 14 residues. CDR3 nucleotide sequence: TGTGCCAGCAAAATCATAGGGGACACCGGGGAGCTGTTTTTT. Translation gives CASKIIGDTGELFF.